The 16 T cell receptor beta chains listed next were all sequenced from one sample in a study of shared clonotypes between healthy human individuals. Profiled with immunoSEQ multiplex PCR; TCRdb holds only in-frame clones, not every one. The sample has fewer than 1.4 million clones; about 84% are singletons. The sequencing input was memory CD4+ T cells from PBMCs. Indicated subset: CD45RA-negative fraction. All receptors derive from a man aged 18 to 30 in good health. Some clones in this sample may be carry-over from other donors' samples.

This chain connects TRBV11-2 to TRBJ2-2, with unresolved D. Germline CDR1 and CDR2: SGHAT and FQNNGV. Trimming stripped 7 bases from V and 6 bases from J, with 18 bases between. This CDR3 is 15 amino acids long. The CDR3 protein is CASKLVLGPAGELFF. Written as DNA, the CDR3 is TGTGCCAGCAAACTGGTGTTAGGGCCGGCCGGGGAGCTGTTTTTT.

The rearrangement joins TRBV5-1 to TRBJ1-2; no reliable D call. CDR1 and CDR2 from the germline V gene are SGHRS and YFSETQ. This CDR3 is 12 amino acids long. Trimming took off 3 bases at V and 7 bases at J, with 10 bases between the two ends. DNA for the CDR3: TGCGCCAGCAGCTACGACAAGATTGGCTACACCTTC. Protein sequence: CASSYDKIGYTF.

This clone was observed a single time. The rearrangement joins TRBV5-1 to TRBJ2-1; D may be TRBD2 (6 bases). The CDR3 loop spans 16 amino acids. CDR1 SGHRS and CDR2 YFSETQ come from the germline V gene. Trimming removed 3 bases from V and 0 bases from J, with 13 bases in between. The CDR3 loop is CASSSRDSSSYNEQFF. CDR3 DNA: TGCGCCAGCAGCTCTAGGGACTCGAGCTCCTACAATGAGCAGTTCTTC.

CDR3 in amino acids: CASSVAEGRVGETQYF. The CDR3 nucleotides read TGTGCCAGCAGCGTAGCCGAGGGCAGGGTCGGAGAGACCCAGTACTTC. The rearrangement joins TRBV9 to TRBJ2-5, with D perhaps being TRBD1 or TRBD2 (5 bases each). In germline, CDR1 is SGDLS, CDR2 YYNGEE. The CDR3 loop spans 16 amino acids. Trimming pared 0 bases from V and 4 bases from J, leaving 16 bases between. Full variable domain (missing parts from reference TRBV9 and TRBJ2-5): DSGVTQTPKHLITATGQRVTLRCSPRSGDLSVYWYQQSLDQGLQFLIQYYNGEERAKGNILERFSAQQFPDLHSELNLSSLELGDSALYFCASSVAEGRVGETQYFGPGTRLLVL.

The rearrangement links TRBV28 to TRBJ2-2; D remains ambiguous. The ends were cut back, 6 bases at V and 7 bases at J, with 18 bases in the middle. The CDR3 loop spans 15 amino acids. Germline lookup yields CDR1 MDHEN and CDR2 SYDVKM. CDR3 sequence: CASSPPTGDSGELFF. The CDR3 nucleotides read TGTGCCAGCAGCCCCCCGACTGGAGATAGCGGGGAGCTGTTTTTT.

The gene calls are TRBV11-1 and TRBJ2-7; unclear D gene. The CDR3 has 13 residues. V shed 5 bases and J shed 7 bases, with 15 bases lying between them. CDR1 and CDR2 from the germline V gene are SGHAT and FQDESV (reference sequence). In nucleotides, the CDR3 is TGTGCCAGCAGCCCTAACCAGCTAGGAGAGCAGTACTTC. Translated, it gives CASSPNQLGEQYF.

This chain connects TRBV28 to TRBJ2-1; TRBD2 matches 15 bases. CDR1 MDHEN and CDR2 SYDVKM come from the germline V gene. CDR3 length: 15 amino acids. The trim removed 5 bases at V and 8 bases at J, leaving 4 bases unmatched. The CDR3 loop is CASSGLAGGSHEQFF. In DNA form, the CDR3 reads TGTGCCAGCAGTGGACTAGCGGGAGGGAGCCATGAGCAGTTCTTC.

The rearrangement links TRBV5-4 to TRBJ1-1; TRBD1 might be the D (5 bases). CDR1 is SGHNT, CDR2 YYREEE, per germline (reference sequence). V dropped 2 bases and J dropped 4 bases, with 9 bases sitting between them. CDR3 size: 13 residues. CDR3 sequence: CASSFIRATEAFF. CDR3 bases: TGTGCCAGCAGCTTCATCAGGGCCACTGAAGCTTTCTTT.

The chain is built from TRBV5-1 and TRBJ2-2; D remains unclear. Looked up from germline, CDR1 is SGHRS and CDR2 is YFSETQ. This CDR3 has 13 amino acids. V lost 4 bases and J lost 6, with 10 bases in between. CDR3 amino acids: CASSLGSAGELFF. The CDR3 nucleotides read TGCGCCAGCAGCCTCGGGTCCGCCGGGGAGCTGTTTTTT.

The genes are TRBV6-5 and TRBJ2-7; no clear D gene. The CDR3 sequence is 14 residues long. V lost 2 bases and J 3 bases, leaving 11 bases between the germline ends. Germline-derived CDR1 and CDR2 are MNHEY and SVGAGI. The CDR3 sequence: CASSYLGFYYEQYF. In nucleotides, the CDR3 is TGTGCCAGCAGTTACCTGGGGTTCTACTACGAGCAGTACTTC.

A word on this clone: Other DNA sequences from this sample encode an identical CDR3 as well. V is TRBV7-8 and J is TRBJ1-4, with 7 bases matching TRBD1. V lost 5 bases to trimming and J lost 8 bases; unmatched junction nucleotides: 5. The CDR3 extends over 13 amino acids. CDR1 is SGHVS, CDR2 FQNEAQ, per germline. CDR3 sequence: CASSTNRGEKLFF. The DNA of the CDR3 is TGTGCCAGCAGCACTAACAGGGGCGAAAAACTGTTTTTT.

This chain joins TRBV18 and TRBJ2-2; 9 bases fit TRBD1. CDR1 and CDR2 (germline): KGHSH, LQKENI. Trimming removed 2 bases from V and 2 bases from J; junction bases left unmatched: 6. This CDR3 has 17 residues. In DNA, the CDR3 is TGTGCCAGCTCACCATCCCCGACAGGGGGAAACACCGGGGAGCTGTTTTTT. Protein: CASSPSPTGGNTGELFF.

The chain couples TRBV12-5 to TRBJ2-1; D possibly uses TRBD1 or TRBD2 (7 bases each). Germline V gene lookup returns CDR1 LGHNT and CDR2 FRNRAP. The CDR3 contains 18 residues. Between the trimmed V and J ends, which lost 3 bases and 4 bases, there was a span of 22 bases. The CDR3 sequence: CASGFLRDSDGGYNEQFF. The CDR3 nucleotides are TGTGCTAGTGGTTTCCTCCGGGACAGCGACGGGGGGTACAATGAGCAGTTCTTC.

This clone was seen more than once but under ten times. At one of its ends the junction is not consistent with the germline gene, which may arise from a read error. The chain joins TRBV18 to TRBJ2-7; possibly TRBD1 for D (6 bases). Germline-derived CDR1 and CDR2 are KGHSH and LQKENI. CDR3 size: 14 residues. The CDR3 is CASSPQGTEYEQYF. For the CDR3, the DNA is TGTGCCAGCTCCCCACAGGGTACAGAATACGAGCAGTACTTC.

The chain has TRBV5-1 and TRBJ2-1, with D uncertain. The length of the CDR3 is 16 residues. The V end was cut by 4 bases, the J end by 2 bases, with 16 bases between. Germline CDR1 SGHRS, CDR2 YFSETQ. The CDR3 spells CASSPAPGGAYNEQFF. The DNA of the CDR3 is TGCGCCAGCAGCCCAGCCCCGGGTGGGGCCTACAATGAGCAGTTCTTC.

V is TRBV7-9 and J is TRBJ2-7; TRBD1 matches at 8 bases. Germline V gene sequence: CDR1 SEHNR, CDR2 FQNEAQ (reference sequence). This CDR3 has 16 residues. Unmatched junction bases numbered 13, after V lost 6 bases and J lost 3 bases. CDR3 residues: CASRNTPGQALYEQYF. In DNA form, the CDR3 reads TGTGCCAGCAGAAACACACCGGGACAGGCCCTCTACGAGCAGTACTTC.